The rows below give T cell receptor beta chains drawn from one sample of a study of lymphopenia after photon versus proton radiotherapy. TCRdb's table, derived via immunoSEQ multiplex PCR, lists solely in-frame clones and lacks some. The sample contains roughly 18,000 clones, 92% of which appear only once. Sequencing used peripheral blood, obtained from a patient treated with photon-based radiotherapy. The receptors were sampled from a middle-aged woman with cholangiocarcinoma. CDR3s include the opening cysteine and the closing phenylalanine or tryptophan. D genes are given only for firm matches. Clone size is shown for a subset of rows, as once, few, many or a class of expanded clone.

>TRBJ2-1|-|-|TRBV7-9
CASSGGSSLYNEQFF
TGTGCCAGCAGCGGGGGGAGTTCTCTCTACAATGAGCAGTTCTTC
>TRBJ2-7|-|-|TRBV28
CASSVNRPLSYEQYF
TGTGCCAGCAGTGTGAATAGGCCGCTCTCCTACGAGCAGTACTTC
>TRBJ2-1|TRBD2|-|TRBV5-1
CASSLAGLGRYDNEQFF
TGCGCCAGCAGCTTGGCGGGACTAGGACGATACGACAATGAGCAGTTCTTC
>TRBJ2-7|-|once|TRBV21-1
CASSTNRDFPSYEQYF
TGTGCCAGCAGCACTAACCGGGACTTTCCCTCCTACGAGCAGTACTTC
>TRBJ1-1|-|-|TRBV7-9
CASSLIPGTEAFF
TGTGCCAGCAGCTTAATCCCAGGGACTGAAGCTTTCTTT
>TRBJ1-5|-|-|TRBV7-2
CASSSAGTFPLGPHQPQHF
TGTGCCAGCAGCTCCGCCGGGACCTTCCCCCTGGGTCCCCATCAGCCCCAGCATTTT
>TRBJ2-1|-|-|TRBV18
CASSPPVGGGRTNEQFF
TGTGCCAGCTCACCACCGGTGGGCGGGGGCCGAACCAATGAGCAGTTCTTC
>TRBJ2-2|TRBD1|-|TRBV7-8
CASSWDPGQKNTGELFF
TGTGCCAGCAGCTGGGATCCGGGACAGAAGAACACCGGGGAGCTGTTTTTT
>TRBJ2-1|TRBD2|once|TRBV18
CASSPRRRGASDEQFF
TGTGCCAGCTCACCGAGAAGGCGGGGGGCTTCCGATGAGCAGTTCTTC
>TRBJ1-1|-|-|TRBV28
CASSLRRGPEAFF
TGTGCCAGCAGTTTACGTAGGGGTCCTGAAGCTTTCTTT
>TRBJ2-2|TRBD2|once|TRBV7-9
CASSPRGSETGELFF
TGTGCCAGCAGCCCCCGCGGGAGTGAGACCGGGGAGCTGTTTTTT
>TRBJ2-7|-|-|TRBV19
CASSENYFYEQYF
TGTGCCAGTAGTGAGAACTACTTCTACGAGCAGTACTTC
>TRBJ2-1|TRBD2|-|TRBV27
CASSPKAGEFRNEQFF
TGTGCCAGCAGCCCCAAGGCGGGAGAATTTAGGAATGAGCAGTTCTTC
>TRBJ2-2|TRBD1|-|TRBV5-1
CASSLTDRDTGELFF
TGCGCCAGCAGCTTAACTGACAGGGATACCGGGGAGCTGTTTTTT
>TRBJ2-1|TRBD2|-|TRBV5-6
CASSSLGTSGYNEQFF
TGTGCCAGCAGCTCTCTGGGGACTAGCGGATACAATGAGCAGTTCTTC
>TRBJ2-7|-|-|TRBV6-4
CASSPGGLGTYEQYF
TGTGCCAGCAGCCCCGGAGGGCTGGGTACCTACGAGCAGTACTTC